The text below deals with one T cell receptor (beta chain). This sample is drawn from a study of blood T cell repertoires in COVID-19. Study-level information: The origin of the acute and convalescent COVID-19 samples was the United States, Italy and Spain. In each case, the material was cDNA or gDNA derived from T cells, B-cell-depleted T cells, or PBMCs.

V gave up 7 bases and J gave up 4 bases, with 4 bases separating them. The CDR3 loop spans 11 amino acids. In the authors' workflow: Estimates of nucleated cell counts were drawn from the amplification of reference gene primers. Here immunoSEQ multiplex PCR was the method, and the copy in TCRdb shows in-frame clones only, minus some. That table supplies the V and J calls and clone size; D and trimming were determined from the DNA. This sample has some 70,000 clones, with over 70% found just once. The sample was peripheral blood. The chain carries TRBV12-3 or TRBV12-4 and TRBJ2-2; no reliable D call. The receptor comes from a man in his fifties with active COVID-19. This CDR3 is CASTLTGELFF. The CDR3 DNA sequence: TGTGCCAGCACCCTCACCGGGGAGCTGTTTTTT.